The present T cell receptor (beta chain) was sequenced within a study of cytomegalovirus exposure and HLA in healthy donors. Primers: 60 Vbeta forward and 13 Jbeta reverse. Only in-frame clones appear in the TCRdb table, and some are missing; sequencing was by immunoSEQ multiplex PCR. The table lists approximately 37,000 clones, 80% of them singletons. Source material: PBMCs. The origin of this receptor is a male donor in good health and CMV-seronegative.

The CDR3 reads CASSEGGIMNTEAFF. CDR3 sequence (DNA): TGTGCCAGCAGTGAGGGAGGGATCATGAACACTGAAGCTTTCTTT. V and J are TRBV2 and TRBJ1-1; D not certain. Trimming stripped 3 bases from V and 0 bases from J, with 11 bases between. Germline CDR1 is SNHLY and CDR2 is FYNNEI. The CDR3 loop spans 15 amino acids.